A single sample is the source of the 15 T cell receptor beta chains below, sequenced in a study of cytomegalovirus exposure and HLA in healthy donors. A multiplex PCR was run with 60 Vbeta primers and 13 Jbeta primers. Method: immunoSEQ multiplex PCR; TCRdb's copy keeps in-frame clones and lacks some. This sample's table reports 150,000 or so clones. Sequencing used PBMCs. Every receptor here comes from a woman aged 55-70 years in good health and CMV-seronegative.

The rearrangement uses TRBV2 and TRBJ2-4; 15 bases are shared with TRBD2. The germline V gene has CDR1 SNHLY and CDR2 FYNNEI. V trimming: 5 bases; J trimming: 6 bases; junction bases outside the gene matches: 5. The CDR3 runs to 16 residues. For the CDR3, the DNA is TGTGCCAGCAGTTGGACTAGCGGGAGGGCCGGAAACATTCAGTACTTC. It is translated as CASSWTSGRAGNIQYF.

The genes are TRBV4-2 and TRBJ1-1; 7 nucleotides line up with TRBD1. The germline V gene encodes CDR1 LGHNA and CDR2 YNFKEQ. This CDR3 comprises 14 residues. V was clipped by 4 bases and J by 0 bases; unmatched bases: 2. CDR3 in amino acids: CASSRDRVNTEAFF. The CDR3 DNA reads as TGTGCCAGCAGCCGAGACAGGGTGAACACTGAAGCTTTCTTT.

The V gene is TRBV6-6, the J gene TRBJ2-5; 15 nucleotides match TRBD2. With 6 bases clipped from V and 11 bases from J, the junction kept 10 bases outside the gene matches. The germline V gene has CDR1 MNHNY and CDR2 SVGAGI (reference sequence). This CDR3 comprises 15 residues. Here the CDR3 DNA reads TGTGCCAGCAGCCCCGGACTAGCGGGGGGGCGGGAGCAGTACTTC. Protein product: CASSPGLAGGREQYF.

This chain joins TRBV7-3 and TRBJ1-2; TRBD1 might be the D (5 bases). Trimming shortened V by 1 base and J by 8 bases, and 11 bases separated the two germline ends. CDR3 size: 13 residues. CDR1 and CDR2 from the germline V gene are SGHTA and FQGTGA. The CDR3 is CASSLRWGEGYTF. DNA of the CDR3: TGTGCCAGCAGCTTAAGATGGGGGGAAGGCTACACCTTC.

This rearrangement joins TRBV19 to TRBJ1-6; 8 nucleotides align to TRBD1. The V gene end was trimmed by 4 bases and the J gene end by 4 bases; junction bases not matched to a gene: 9. Germline values: CDR1 LNHDA, CDR2 SQIVND (reference sequence). This CDR3 region has 17 residues. The CDR3, as DNA: TGTGCCAGTAGTACCCGGACAGGGTCGCGGTATAATTCACCCCTCCACTTT. It is translated as CASSTRTGSRYNSPLHF.

The chain links TRBV5-1 to TRBJ2-7, with D perhaps matching TRBD2 (5 bases). Germline assignment: CDR1 SGHRS and CDR2 YFSETQ. This CDR3 is built from 19 residues. V was pared by 0 bases and J by 3 bases, with 25 bases between. The CDR3 spells CASSLEPSGGRMASYEQYF. The CDR3 DNA is TGCGCCAGCAGCTTGGAACCCTCCGGAGGCAGGATGGCCAGCTACGAGCAGTACTTC. The full variable domain, with the rest looked up from reference TRBV5-1 and TRBJ2-7, is KAGVTQTPRYLIKTRGQQVTLSCSPISGHRSVSWYQQTPGQGLQFLFEYFSETQRNKGNFPGRFSGRQFSNSRSEMNVSTLELGDSALYLCASSLEPSGGRMASYEQYFGPGTRLTVT.

About this clone: This CDR3 is also generated by other DNA sequences in the sample. The chain joins TRBV5-1 to TRBJ2-2; 7 nucleotides align to TRBD1. V gave up 4 bases and J gave up 6 bases; unmatched junction bases: 3. This CDR3 has 13 residues. CDR1 and CDR2 from the germline V gene are SGHRS and YFSETQ. CDR3 bases: TGCGCCAGCAGCCTACAGGGGTCCGGGGAGCTGTTTTTT. Residues: CASSLQGSGELFF. Full variable domain (rest looked up from reference TRBV5-1 and TRBJ2-2): KAGVTQTPRYLIKTRGQQVTLSCSPISGHRSVSWYQQTPGQGLQFLFEYFSETQRNKGNFPGRFSGRQFSNSRSEMNVSTLELGDSALYLCASSLQGSGELFFGEGSRLTVL.

J is TRBJ2-2 and V is TRBV11-3, with 8 bases identical to TRBD2. The CDR3 loop spans 15 amino acids. V trimming: 7 bases; J trimming: 4 bases; junction bases outside the gene matches: 8. Germline values: CDR1 SGHNT, CDR2 YENEEA. CDR3 nucleotide sequence: TGTGCCAGCACCCCGGGGGGGAGGTCCACCGGGGAGCTGTTTTTT. This gives the protein CASTPGGRSTGELFF.

V and J are TRBV29-1 and TRBJ1-1, with TRBD1 as a possible D gene (6 bases). This CDR3 is 14 amino acids long. Germline-derived CDR1 and CDR2 are SQVTM and ANQGSEA. Trimming cost V 5 bases and J 0 bases, with 13 bases left between them. The CDR3 sequence is CSVSGTSMNTEAFF. The CDR3 DNA follows: TGCAGCGTTTCCGGGACAAGCATGAACACTGAAGCTTTCTTT.

The chain has TRBV4-2 and TRBJ1-3; maybe TRBD1 (5 bases). The CDR3 length is 16 residues. Germline values: CDR1 LGHNA, CDR2 YNFKEQ. Trimming stripped 4 bases from V and 1 base from J, with 14 bases between. The CDR3 DNA follows: TGTGCCAGCAGCCCTTCCGACCAGGGATCTGGAAACACCATATATTTT. Translating gives CASSPSDQGSGNTIYF.

The chain uses TRBV7-9 and TRBJ1-5; 9 nucleotides match TRBD1. This CDR3 comprises 17 residues. Germline assignment: CDR1 SEHNR and CDR2 FQNEAQ (reference sequence). J lost 4 bases, V lost 3 bases, and 10 bases had no gene match. As DNA, the CDR3 is TGTGCCAGCAGCTTGGGGCTCCGCGGACAGGGGAATCAGCCCCAGCATTTT. It specifies CASSLGLRGQGNQPQHF. The full variable domain, its missing parts supplied by reference TRBV7-9 and TRBJ1-5, is DTGVSQNPRHKITKRGQNVTFRCDPISEHNRLYWYRQTLGQGPEFLTYFQNEAQLEKSRLLSDRFSAERPKGSFSTLEIQRTEQGDSAMYLCASSLGLRGQGNQPQHFGDGTRLSIL.

This chain uses TRBV29-1 with TRBJ1-1, with a weak D call TRBD1 (6 bases). With 7 bases removed from V and 1 base from J, the gap between germline ends came to 16 bases. The CDR3 sequence is 14 residues long. CDR1 is SQVTM, CDR2 ANQGSEA, per germline. The DNA of the CDR3 is TGCAGCGCTACAACCTGGACAGCGAACACTGAAGCTTTCTTT. It encodes CSATTWTANTEAFF.

The V call is TRBV19, the J call TRBJ1-5; TRBD1 is a possible D gene (6 bases). V shed 2 bases and J shed 7 bases, with 15 bases lying between them. Germline values: CDR1 LNHDA, CDR2 SQIVND (reference sequence). The CDR3 length is 15 residues. DNA for the CDR3: TGTGCCAGTAGTATAAGCCGGGACATCGGGCAGCCCCAGCATTTT. Residues: CASSISRDIGQPQHF.

The gene calls are TRBV6-5 and TRBJ2-5; D is unresolved. Trimming stripped 6 bases from V and 0 bases from J, with 11 bases between. Germline V gene lookup returns CDR1 MNHEY and CDR2 SVGAGI. The length of the CDR3 is 14 residues. In DNA, the CDR3 is TGTGCCAGCAGCCGACTCAAGTACCAAGAGACCCAGTACTTC. Its protein product is CASSRLKYQETQYF.

The V and J genes are TRBV5-1 and TRBJ1-1; D call uncertain. Germline-derived CDR1 and CDR2 are SGHRS and YFSETQ. The germline V and J ends were trimmed by 0 bases and 1 base, with 7 bases remaining between them. The CDR3 is 14 amino acids. The CDR3 nucleotides read TGCGCCAGCAGCTTGGACAGACCGAACACTGAAGCTTTCTTT. Its translation: CASSLDRPNTEAFF. Looking up the rest from reference TRBV5-1 and TRBJ1-1 gives the full variable domain: KAGVTQTPRYLIKTRGQQVTLSCSPISGHRSVSWYQQTPGQGLQFLFEYFSETQRNKGNFPGRFSGRQFSNSRSEMNVSTLELGDSALYLCASSLDRPNTEAFFGQGTRLTVV.